This T cell receptor (beta chain) appears in the sequencing data of a study of T cell clones after liver transplantation. Study overall: Tolerant meant at least one year fully off immunosuppression without liver enzymes above twice normal.

Here immunoSEQ multiplex PCR was the method, and the copy in TCRdb shows in-frame clones only, minus some. In the table there are tens of thousands of clones, over 65% of which are singletons. Germline V lookup: CDR1 KGHSH, CDR2 LQKENI. The CDR3 sequence is 15 residues long. The ends were cut back, 4 bases at V and 0 bases at J, with 11 bases in the middle. This sequence was found in a human patient who received a liver transplant. A share of the T cells may be of graft donor origin. The starting material was CD4+ T cells from blood, obtained at the 22-month timepoint. V usage is TRBV18 and J usage is TRBJ2-3; D not certain. The CDR3 here is CASSRMEPSTDTQYF. The CDR3 coding sequence is TGTGCCAGCTCACGCATGGAACCTAGCACAGATACGCAGTATTTT.